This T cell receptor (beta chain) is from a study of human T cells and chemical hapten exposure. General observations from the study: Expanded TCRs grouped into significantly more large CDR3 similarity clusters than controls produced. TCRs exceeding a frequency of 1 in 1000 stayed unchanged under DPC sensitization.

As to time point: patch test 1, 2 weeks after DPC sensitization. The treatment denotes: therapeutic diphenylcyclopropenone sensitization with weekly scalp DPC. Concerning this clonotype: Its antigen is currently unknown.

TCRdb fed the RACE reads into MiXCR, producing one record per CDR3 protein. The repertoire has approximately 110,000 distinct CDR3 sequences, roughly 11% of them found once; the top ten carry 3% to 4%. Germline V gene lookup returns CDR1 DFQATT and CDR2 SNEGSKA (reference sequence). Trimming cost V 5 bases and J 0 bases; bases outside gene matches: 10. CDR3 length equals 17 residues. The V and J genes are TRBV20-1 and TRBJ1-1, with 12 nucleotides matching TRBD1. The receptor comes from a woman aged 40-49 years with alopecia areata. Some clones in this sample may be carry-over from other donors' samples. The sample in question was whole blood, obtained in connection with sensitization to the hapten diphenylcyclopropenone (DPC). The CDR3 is CSAPPPGQGAVNTEAFF. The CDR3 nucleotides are TGCAGTGCTCCTCCTCCGGGACAGGGGGCGGTGAACACTGAAGCTTTCTTT.